This T cell receptor beta chain was obtained from a study of T cell repertoires in cytomegalovirus infection. Overall study: Use of recently identified HLA-C-restricted and well-studied HLA-B-restricted CMV epitopes was part of the study. Public TCR beta signatures were indicative of both CMV infection and a matching HLA type.

TCRdb recomputed calls from the reads with MiXCR, one row per CDR3 protein. The profile shows about 74,000 distinct CDR3 sequences, about 29% of them singletons. As regards this clonotype: Its specificity is unknown.

Per germline, CDR1 MNHEY and CDR2 SMNVEV (reference sequence). Losses at the gene ends were 5 bases for V and 4 bases for J; bases not matched to a gene: 6. This CDR3 has 14 residues. The TCR originated in a human donor in good health (CMV status not recorded). Some clones in this sample may be carry-over from other donors' samples. This sample comprised CD8+ T cells from cultured PBMCs, obtained from culture after CMV antigen stimulation. The chain joins TRBV27 to TRBJ2-7; 9 bases map to TRBD1. The CDR3 loop is CASSPTGGLYEQYF. CDR3 DNA: TGTGCCAGCAGTCCCACAGGGGGCTTATACGAGCAGTACTTC.